Each of the 18 T cell receptor beta chains below was sequenced from the same sample in a study of T cell repertoires in cytomegalovirus infection (dated by TCRdb to between 2019 and 2020). The antigens for these receptors are not known. Sample treatment or condition, as interpreted from the label and publication: in vitro stimulation with specific CMV peptide epitopes to enrich CMV-specific T cells. Sequencing was carried out with an Illumina HiSeq 1500. Clones were called with MiXCR by TCRdb after fastp trimmed the public reads at Q25, and only in-frame beta chains were retained. Each entry is one CDR3 protein sequence, shown with its most common DNA and genes. Here the sample has 750,000 to 950,000 distinct CDR3 sequences; 25% to 35% occur a single time. The ten largest clones represent around 13% of the sample. The sample consisted of cultured CD8+ T cells from PBMCs, taken from culture after CMV antigen stimulation. The receptors derive from a human donor in good health (CMV status not recorded). Some clones in this sample may be carry-over from other donors' samples.

The genes are TRBV6-6 and TRBJ2-1; D perhaps matches TRBD1 (6 bases). The V end was cut by 10 bases, the J end by 0 bases, with 10 bases between. The CDR3 totals 13 residues. Germline CDR1 reads MNHNY; CDR2 reads SVGAGI (reference sequence). The CDR3 DNA sequence: TGTGCCATCCTGGACAGCTCCTACAATGAGCAGTTCTTC. It is translated as CAILDSSYNEQFF.

The sample holds a few counts of this clonotype. V is TRBV19 and J is TRBJ2-1; 13 bases are shared with TRBD2. The CDR3 loop spans 17 amino acids. Germline loops: CDR1 LNHDA, CDR2 SQIVND (reference sequence). J gave up 4 bases and V 3 bases, and 6 bases lay outside the gene matches. CDR3 residues: CASSMVGLAGVYNEQFF. CDR3 DNA: TGTGCCAGTAGTATGGTTGGACTAGCGGGGGTTTACAATGAGCAGTTCTTC.

This sequence joins TRBV5-4 and TRBJ1-2; the D gene is possibly TRBD1 (5 bases). Per the germline V gene, CDR1 is SGHNT and CDR2 is YYREEE (reference sequence). Trimming shortened V by 0 bases and J by 8 bases, and 20 bases separated the two germline ends. The CDR3 loop spans 16 amino acids. Here the CDR3 reads CASSLEQSQGPIGYTF. The CDR3 DNA is TGTGCCAGCAGCTTGGAGCAGAGTCAGGGCCCCATAGGCTACACCTTC. The full variable domain, in which reference TRBV5-4 and TRBJ1-2 provide the parts outside the CDR3, is ETGVTQSPTHLIKTRGQQVTLRCSSQSGHNTVSWYQQALGQGPQFIFQYYREEENGRGNFPPRFSGLQFPNYSSELNVNALELDDSALYLCASSLEQSQGPIGYTFGSGTRLTVV.

This clonotype came up many times. This rearrangement joins TRBV5-1 to TRBJ2-7, with 11 bases that match TRBD2. The V and J ends lost 4 bases and 11 bases, in that order; junction bases with no gene match: 8. The germline V gene has CDR1 SGHRS and CDR2 YFSETQ. The CDR3 contains 13 residues. CDR3 loop: CASSPSTSGEKYV. In DNA, the CDR3 is TGCGCCAGCAGCCCCTCGACTAGCGGGGAGAAGTACGTC.

J is TRBJ2-7 and V is TRBV28; 15 bases are shared with TRBD2. After removal of 7 bases from V and 0 bases from J, the junction contained 10 bases not matched to a gene. The CDR3 contains 18 residues. Germline V gene sequence: CDR1 MDHEN, CDR2 SYDVKM. The CDR3 DNA follows: TGTGCCAGCACCATGGGGACTAGCGGGGGGCCAAGCTCCTACGAGCAGTACGTC. Its translation is CASTMGTSGGPSSYEQYV.

This chain connects TRBV12-5 to TRBJ1-1; the D is unclear. V dropped 4 bases and J dropped 7 bases, with 13 bases sitting between them. This CDR3 comprises 13 residues. CDR1 is LGHNT and CDR2 is FRNRAP in the germline V gene. Here the CDR3 reads CASGYDNRDEAFF. The CDR3 DNA reads as TGTGCTAGTGGTTATGACAATCGAGATGAAGCTTTCTTT.

The V and J genes are TRBV27 and TRBJ2-5; TRBD1 aligns across 9 bases. V lost 4 bases to trimming and J lost 6 bases; unmatched junction nucleotides: 6. The CDR3 runs 14 residues. CDR1 is MNHEY and CDR2 is SMNVEV in the germline V gene (reference sequence). This CDR3 reads CASSYGTGLQTQYF. The CDR3 region has the DNA TGTGCCAGCAGTTACGGGACAGGGTTGCAGACCCAGTACTTC.

The sample holds a few counts of this clonotype. J is TRBJ2-1 and V is TRBV7-3, with TRBD2 identical over 9 bases. This CDR3 is 15 amino acids long. CDR1 SGHTA and CDR2 FQGTGA come from the germline V gene. V lost 4 bases, J lost 4 bases, and 5 bases stayed unmatched. CDR3 amino acids: CASSYFSGGYNEQFF. The CDR3 DNA sequence: TGTGCCAGCAGCTACTTTAGCGGGGGATACAATGAGCAGTTCTTC.

The V and J genes are TRBV6-2 or TRBV6-3 and TRBJ1-2, with D perhaps TRBD1 (5 bases). Germline CDR1 reads MNHEY; CDR2 reads SVGEGT. This CDR3 spans 15 amino acids. The germline V and J ends were trimmed by 5 bases and 4 bases, with 17 bases remaining between them. CDR3 sequence reads: CASSPEGVWSYGYTF. DNA for the CDR3: TGTGCCAGCAGTCCAGAAGGGGTTTGGTCCTATGGCTACACCTTC.

Many counts were recorded for this clonotype. The chain recombines TRBV27 with TRBJ1-1, with no clear D. Germline loops: CDR1 MNHEY, CDR2 SMNVEV (reference sequence). V lost 6 bases and J lost 6, with 14 bases in between. There are 13 residues in the CDR3. The CDR3 reads CASSLGSGAEAFF. The CDR3 DNA reads as TGTGCCAGCAGCTTAGGATCCGGGGCTGAAGCTTTCTTT.

The rearrangement links TRBV3-1 to TRBJ2-1, with a possible D match to TRBD1 (6 bases). Trimming left V 1 base short and J 8 bases short, with 18 bases between. The V gene's germline CDR1 is LGHDT and CDR2 YNNKEL (reference sequence). The CDR3 totals 16 residues. For the CDR3, the DNA is TGTGCCAGCAGCCAAGTCGGGACATCCTCTTTCGATGAGCAGTTCTTC. Translation: CASSQVGTSSFDEQFF.

Only a few counts were recorded for this clonotype. This rearrangement joins TRBV4-2 to TRBJ2-1, with D hard to call. This CDR3 is built from 16 residues. Germline V gives CDR1 LGHNA, CDR2 YNFKEQ. The V and J ends lost 4 bases and 4 bases respectively, with 17 bases between them. The CDR3 loop reads CASSLKIALGYNEQFF. CDR3 coding DNA: TGTGCCAGCAGCCTAAAGATAGCCCTGGGATACAATGAGCAGTTCTTC.

With respect to this clonotype: A much bigger clone sits one base away, suggesting this may be a read error. This chain links TRBV9 with TRBJ2-3, with 8 positions matching TRBD1. This CDR3 is 15 amino acids long. J gave up 0 bases and V 4 bases, and 4 bases lay outside the gene matches. Germline assignment: CDR1 SGDLS and CDR2 YYNGEE. The CDR3 DNA follows: TGTGCCAGCAGCCCCCGACAGGGGAGCACAGATACGCAGTATTTT. Protein: CASSPRQGSTDTQYF.

The chain has TRBV15 and TRBJ1-1; possibly TRBD1 for D (5 bases). There are 15 residues in the CDR3. Trimming took 4 bases from V and 9 from J, leaving 21 bases between them. CDR1 is LNHNV and CDR2 is YYDKDF in the germline V gene (reference sequence). The CDR3 bases are TGTGCCACCAGCATCGGGCGGGACGGACATTTGAAAGCTTTCTTT. Translation gives CATSIGRDGHLKAFF.

This clonotype showed up just a few times. The rearrangement joins TRBV7-6 to TRBJ1-5, with 11 bases matching TRBD1. The germline V gene has CDR1 SGHVS and CDR2 FNYEAQ. The junction had 6 bases not matched to a gene; V was cut back by 5 bases and J by 0 bases. The CDR3 runs 17 residues. The CDR3 region has the DNA TGTGCCAGCAGCGTCGGGACAGGGGGACATAGCAATCAGCCCCAGCATTTT. Translating gives CASSVGTGGHSNQPQHF.

The chain carries TRBV6-6 and TRBJ1-5, with D uncertain. Per germline, CDR1 MNHNY and CDR2 SVGAGI (reference sequence). CDR3 length: 10 residues. With 8 bases removed from V and 9 bases from J, the gap between germline ends came to 8 bases. CDR3 region: CASEGRPQHF. The CDR3 nucleotides are TGTGCCAGCGAGGGAAGGCCCCAGCATTTT.

This clonotype was seen a few times. The chain has TRBV2 and TRBJ2-1, with D possibly being TRBD1 or TRBD2 (5 bases each). CDR1 SNHLY and CDR2 FYNNEI come from the germline V gene. This CDR3 spans 16 amino acids. V shed 5 bases and J shed 0 bases, with 14 bases lying between them. CDR3 amino acids: CASSKGRASSYNEQFF. CDR3 nucleotides: TGTGCCAGCAGTAAGGGACGGGCTAGCTCCTACAATGAGCAGTTCTTC.

The table lists this clonotype with a few counts. This chain connects TRBV6-5 to TRBJ2-7; possibly TRBD1 for D (6 bases). From germline, CDR1 is MNHEY and CDR2 SVGAGI. This CDR3 region has 13 residues. The V end lost 6 bases, the J end lost 3 bases, and 12 bases lay between the germline ends. The CDR3 bases are TGTGCCAGCAGCGGCGACAGGCACTACGAGCAGTACTTC. Its translation: CASSGDRHYEQYF.